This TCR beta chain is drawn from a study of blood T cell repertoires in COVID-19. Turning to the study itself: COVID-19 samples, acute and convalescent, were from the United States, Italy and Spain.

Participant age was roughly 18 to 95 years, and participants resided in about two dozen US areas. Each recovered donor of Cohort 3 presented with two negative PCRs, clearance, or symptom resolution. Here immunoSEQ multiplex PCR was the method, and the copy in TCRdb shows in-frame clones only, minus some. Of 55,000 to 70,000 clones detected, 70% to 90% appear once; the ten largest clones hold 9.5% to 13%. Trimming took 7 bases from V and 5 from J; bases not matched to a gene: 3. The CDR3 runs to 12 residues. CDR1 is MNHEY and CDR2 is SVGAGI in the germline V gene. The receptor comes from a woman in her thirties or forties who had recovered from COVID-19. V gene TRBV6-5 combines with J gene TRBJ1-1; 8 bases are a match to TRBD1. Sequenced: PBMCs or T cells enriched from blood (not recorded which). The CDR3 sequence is CASNRGITEAFF. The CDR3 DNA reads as TGTGCCAGCAACAGGGGGATAACTGAAGCTTTCTTT.